This T cell receptor (beta chain) was found in a study of tumor and adjacent non-tumor tissue in lung cancer. Study conclusions and caveats: In normal lung, the top 100 clones were significantly more dominant than in tumor.

This CDR3 comprises 15 residues. Trimming took 2 bases from V and 6 from J; bases not matched to a gene: 5. CDR1 is LGHNA and CDR2 is YNFKEQ in the germline V gene. This sample's RNA came from whole unsorted tissue. Three rounds of nested PCR, following a modified ARM-PCR protocol, produced the TCRbeta library. TCRdb independently ran MiXCR on the multiplex PCR reads; one entry per CDR3 protein. The sample includes 120,000 to 150,000 distinct CDR3 sequences, 66% of them seen just once. This clonotype was picked up many times. Its target is not known. This clonotype was sampled from a man aged 55 to 70 with small cell lung cancer. The V and J genes are TRBV4-2 and TRBJ2-2; 8 bases align to TRBD1. Specimen: lung tumor tissue. The CDR3 reads CASSQPDREAGELFF. The CDR3 bases are TGTGCCAGCAGCCAACCGGACAGGGAGGCCGGGGAGCTGTTTTTT.